The clone carrying this T cell receptor (beta chain) has a handful of counts. MiXCR, applied by TCRdb to the RACE reads, yields one record per CDR3 protein. The sample yields fewer than 100,000 distinct CDR3 sequences, around an eighth seen once. V gave up 3 bases and J gave up 0 bases, with 12 bases separating them. The CDR3 is 16 amino acids. The source of the sample is a study of human T cells and chemical hapten exposure. The time point was: patch test 1, 2 weeks after DPC sensitization. As to treatment: therapeutic diphenylcyclopropenone sensitization with weekly scalp DPC. This sequence was found in a woman aged 40 to 55 with alopecia areata. Some clones in this sample may be carry-over from other donors' samples. This sequence joins TRBV12-3 or TRBV12-4 and TRBJ2-1; D gene uncertain. Source: whole blood, taken in connection with sensitization to the hapten diphenylcyclopropenone (DPC). CDR3 protein: CASSFGGPSSYNEQFF. CDR3 DNA sequence: TGTGCCAGCAGTTTCGGCGGACCTAGCTCCTACAATGAGCAGTTCTTC.